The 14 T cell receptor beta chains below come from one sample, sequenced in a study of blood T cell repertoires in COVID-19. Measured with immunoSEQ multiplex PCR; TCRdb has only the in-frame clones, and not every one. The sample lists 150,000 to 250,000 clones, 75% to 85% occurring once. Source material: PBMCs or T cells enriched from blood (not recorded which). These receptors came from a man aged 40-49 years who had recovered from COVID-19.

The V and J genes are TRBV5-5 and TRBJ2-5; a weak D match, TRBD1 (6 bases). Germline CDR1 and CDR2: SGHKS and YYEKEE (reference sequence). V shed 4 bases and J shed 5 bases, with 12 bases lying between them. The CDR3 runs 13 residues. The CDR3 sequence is CASSLGGLETQYF. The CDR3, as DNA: TGTGCCAGCAGCCTAGGGGGTCTGGAGACCCAGTACTTC.

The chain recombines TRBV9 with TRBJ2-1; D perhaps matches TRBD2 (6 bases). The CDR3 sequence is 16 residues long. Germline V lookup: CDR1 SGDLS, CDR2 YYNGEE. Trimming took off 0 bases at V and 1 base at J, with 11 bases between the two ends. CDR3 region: CASSVANSGSYNEQFF. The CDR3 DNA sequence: TGTGCCAGCAGCGTAGCGAATAGCGGATCCTACAATGAGCAGTTCTTC.

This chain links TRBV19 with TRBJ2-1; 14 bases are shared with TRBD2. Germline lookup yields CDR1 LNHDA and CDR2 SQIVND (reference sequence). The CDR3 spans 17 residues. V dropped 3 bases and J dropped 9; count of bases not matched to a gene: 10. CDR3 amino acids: CASSILLGLAGEGEQFF. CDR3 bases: TGTGCCAGTAGTATCCTTCTGGGACTAGCGGGAGAGGGTGAGCAGTTCTTC.

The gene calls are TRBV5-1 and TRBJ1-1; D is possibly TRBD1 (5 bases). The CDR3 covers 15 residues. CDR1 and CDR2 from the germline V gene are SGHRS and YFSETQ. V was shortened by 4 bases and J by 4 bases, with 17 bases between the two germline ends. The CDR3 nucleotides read TGCGCCAGCAGCGCAAGGGGAATCGCCGCCACTGAAGCTTTCTTT. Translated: CASSARGIAATEAFF.

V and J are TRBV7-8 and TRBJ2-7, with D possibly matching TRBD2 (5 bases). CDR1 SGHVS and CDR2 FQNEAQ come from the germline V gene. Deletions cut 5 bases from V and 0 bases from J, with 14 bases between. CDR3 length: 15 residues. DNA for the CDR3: TGTGCCAGCAGCCCAGAAGCGGTTGCCTCCTACGAGCAGTACGTC. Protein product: CASSPEAVASYEQYV.

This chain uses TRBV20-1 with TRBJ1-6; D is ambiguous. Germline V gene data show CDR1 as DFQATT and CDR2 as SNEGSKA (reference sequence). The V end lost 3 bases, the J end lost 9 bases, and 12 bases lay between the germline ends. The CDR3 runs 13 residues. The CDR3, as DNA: TGCAGTGCTAGTCAGCAGGCGGGTTCACCCCTCCACTTT. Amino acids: CSASQQAGSPLHF.

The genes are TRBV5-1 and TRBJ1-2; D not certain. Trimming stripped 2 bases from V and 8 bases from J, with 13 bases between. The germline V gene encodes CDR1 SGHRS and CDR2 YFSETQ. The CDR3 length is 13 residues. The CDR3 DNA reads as TGCGCCAGCAGCTTCCCATCGCCGGAGGGCTACACCTTC. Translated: CASSFPSPEGYTF.

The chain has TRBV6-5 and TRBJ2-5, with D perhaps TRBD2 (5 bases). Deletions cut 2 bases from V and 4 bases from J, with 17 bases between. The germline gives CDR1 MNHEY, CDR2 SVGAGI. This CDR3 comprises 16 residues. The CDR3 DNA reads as TGTGCCAGCAGTTACAAGGCTCCTAGCCGCGGAGAGACCCAGTACTTC. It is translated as CASSYKAPSRGETQYF.

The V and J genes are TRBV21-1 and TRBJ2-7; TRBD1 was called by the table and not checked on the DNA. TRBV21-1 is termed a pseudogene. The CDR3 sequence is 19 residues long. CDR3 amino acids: CASSKGQTGCKKGSYEQYV. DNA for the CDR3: TGTGCCAGCAGCAAAGGACAGACAGGGTGTAAAAAAGGCTCCTACGAGCAGTACGTC.

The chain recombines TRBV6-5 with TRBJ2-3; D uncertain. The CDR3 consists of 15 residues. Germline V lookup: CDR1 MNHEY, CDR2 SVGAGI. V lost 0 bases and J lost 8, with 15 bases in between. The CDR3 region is CASSYSSSLTGTQYF. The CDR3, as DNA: TGTGCCAGCAGTTACTCGAGCTCCCTTACGGGTACGCAGTATTTT.

CDR3 sequence reads: CATSDFLGTQYF. DNA of the CDR3: TGTGCCACCAGTGATTTCCTCGGGACCCAGTACTTC. J is TRBJ2-5 and V is TRBV24-1; D is undetermined. Germline CDR1 reads KGHDR; CDR2 reads SFDVKD. V was trimmed by 1 base and J by 7 bases, leaving 6 bases between them. This CDR3 contains 12 residues.

The CDR3 protein is CASSGWDRGGFGDTEAFF. Here the CDR3 DNA reads TGTGCCAGCAGTGGTTGGGACAGGGGGGGTTTTGGAGACACTGAAGCTTTCTTT. The chain combines TRBV2 with TRBJ1-1; 11 positions match TRBD1. The germline gives CDR1 SNHLY, CDR2 FYNNEI. V was pared by 4 bases and J by 3 bases, with 13 bases of the junction left unmatched. This CDR3 is built from 18 residues.

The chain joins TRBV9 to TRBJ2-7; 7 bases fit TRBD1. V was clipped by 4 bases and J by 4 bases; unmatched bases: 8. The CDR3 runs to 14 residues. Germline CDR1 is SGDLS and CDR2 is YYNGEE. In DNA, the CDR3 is TGTGCCAGCAGCCCCGCCGGGACAGTTTACGAGCAGTACTTC. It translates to CASSPAGTVYEQYF.

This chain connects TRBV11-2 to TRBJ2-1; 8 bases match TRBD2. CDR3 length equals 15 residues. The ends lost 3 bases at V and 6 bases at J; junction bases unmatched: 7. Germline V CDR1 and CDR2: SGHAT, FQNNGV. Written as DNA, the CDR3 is TGTGCCAGCAGCTTTCTGGCGGGGGGCCTCAATGAGCAGTTCTTC. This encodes CASSFLAGGLNEQFF.